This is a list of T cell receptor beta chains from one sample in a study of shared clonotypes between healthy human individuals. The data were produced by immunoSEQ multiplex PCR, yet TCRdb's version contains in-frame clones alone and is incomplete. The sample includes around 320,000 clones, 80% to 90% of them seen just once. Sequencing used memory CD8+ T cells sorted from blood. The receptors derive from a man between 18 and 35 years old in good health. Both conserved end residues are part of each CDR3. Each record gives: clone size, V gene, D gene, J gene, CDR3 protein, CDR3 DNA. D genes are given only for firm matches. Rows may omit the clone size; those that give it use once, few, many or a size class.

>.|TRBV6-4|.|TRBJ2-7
CASPQGHHLRNFYEQYF
TGTGCCAGCCCTCAGGGGCACCACCTTCGCAACTTCTACGAGCAGTACTTC
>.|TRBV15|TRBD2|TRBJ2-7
CATSEGGEGPYEQYF
TGTGCCACCAGCGAGGGCGGGGAGGGGCCCTACGAGCAGTACTTC
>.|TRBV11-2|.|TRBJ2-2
CASSPGGMSTGELFF
TGTGCCAGCAGCCCAGGCGGGATGAGCACCGGGGAGCTGTTTTTT
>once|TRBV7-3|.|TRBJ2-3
CASSLTGIFSDTQYF
TGTGCCAGCAGCTTAACGGGAATTTTTTCAGATACGCAGTATTTT
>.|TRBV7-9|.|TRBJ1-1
CASSQQGSSMNTEAFF
TGTGCCAGCAGCCAGCAGGGGAGCTCCATGAACACTGAAGCTTTCTTT
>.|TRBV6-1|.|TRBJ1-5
CASSEGRFGSNQPQHF
TGTGCCAGCAGTGAAGGCCGGTTTGGGAGCAATCAGCCCCAGCATTTT
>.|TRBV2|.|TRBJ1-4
CASSEWADQNEKLFF
TGTGCCAGCAGTGAATGGGCAGATCAGAATGAAAAACTGTTTTTT
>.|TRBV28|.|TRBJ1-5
CASNLGGGGNQPQHF
TGTGCCAGCAACCTAGGGGGTGGGGGCAATCAGCCCCAGCATTTT
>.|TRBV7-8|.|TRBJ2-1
CASRERSSYNEQFF
TGTGCCAGCAGAGAGCGGAGCTCCTACAATGAGCAGTTCTTC
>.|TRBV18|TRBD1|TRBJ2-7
CASSPHTGTGNYEQYF
TGTGCCAGCTCACCACATACCGGGACAGGGAACTACGAGCAGTACTTC
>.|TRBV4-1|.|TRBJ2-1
CASSLGGPYNEQFF
TGCGCCAGCAGCCTGGGGGGGCCCTACAATGAGCAGTTCTTC
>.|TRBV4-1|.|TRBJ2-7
CASSREKGDGYEQYF
TGCGCCAGCAGCCGGGAGAAAGGGGACGGTTACGAGCAGTACTTC
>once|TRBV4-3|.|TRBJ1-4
CASSPTFATNEKLFF
TGCGCCAGCAGCCCGACTTTTGCAACTAATGAAAAACTGTTTTTT
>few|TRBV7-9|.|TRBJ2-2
CASSPLQGVRTGELFF
TGTGCCAGCAGCCCCCTCCAGGGAGTAAGAACCGGGGAGCTGTTTTTT
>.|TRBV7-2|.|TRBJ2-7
CASSLAPDTFTSYEQYF
TGTGCCAGCAGCTTAGCGCCGGACACCTTCACTTCCTACGAGCAGTACTTC
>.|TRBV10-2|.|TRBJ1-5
CASTDEQGIQPQHF
TGCGCCAGCACCGATGAACAGGGTATTCAGCCCCAGCATTTT
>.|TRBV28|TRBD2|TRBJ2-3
CASSLTSGGPQDTQYF
TGTGCCAGCAGTTTGACTAGCGGGGGGCCGCAGGATACGCAGTATTTT
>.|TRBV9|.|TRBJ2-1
CASSVGGASYNEQFF
TGTGCCAGCAGCGTAGGGGGGGCCTCCTACAATGAGCAGTTCTTC
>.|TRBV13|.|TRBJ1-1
CASSPSIGLNTEAFF
TGTGCCAGCAGCCCCTCTATAGGACTGAACACTGAAGCTTTCTTT
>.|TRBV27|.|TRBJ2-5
CASSALPRWGVETQYF
TGTGCCAGCAGTGCACTACCCAGGTGGGGGGTTGAGACCCAGTACTTC
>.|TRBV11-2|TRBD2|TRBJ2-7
CASSLARGSYEQYF
TGTGCCAGCAGCTTAGCGCGGGGGTCCTACGAGCAGTACTTC
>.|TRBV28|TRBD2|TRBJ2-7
CASSLGLAGSEQYF
TGTGCCAGCAGTTTGGGACTAGCGGGGTCCGAGCAGTACTTC
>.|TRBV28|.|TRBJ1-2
CASSFNSYYGYTF
TGTGCCAGCAGTTTTAACAGCTACTATGGCTACACCTTC
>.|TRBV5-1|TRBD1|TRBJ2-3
CASSPTGPRTDTQYF
TGCGCCAGCAGCCCGACAGGGCCCCGCACAGATACGCAGTATTTT
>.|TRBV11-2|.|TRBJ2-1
CASNSGPGDNEQFF
TGTGCCAGCAACTCTGGACCCGGGGACAATGAGCAGTTCTTC
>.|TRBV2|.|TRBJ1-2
CATLSGTGIDYTF
TGTGCCACACTCTCGGGCACGGGGATTGACTACACCTTC
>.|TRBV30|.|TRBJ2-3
CAWKGQGTDTQYF
TGTGCCTGGAAAGGGCAGGGAACAGATACGCAGTATTTT
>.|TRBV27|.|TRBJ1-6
CASSLSGYNSPLHF
TGTGCCAGCAGTTTGTCAGGGTATAATTCACCCCTCCACTTT
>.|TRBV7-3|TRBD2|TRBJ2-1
CASSYLAGSSYNEQFF
TGTGCCAGCAGCTACCTAGCGGGGAGCTCCTACAATGAGCAGTTCTTC
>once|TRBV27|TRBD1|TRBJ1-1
CASSLSTGTGTEAFF
TGTGCCAGCAGTTTATCGACCGGGACAGGCACTGAAGCTTTCTTT
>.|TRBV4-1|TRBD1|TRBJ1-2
CASSQLGQGRYTF
TGCGCCAGCAGCCAACTAGGACAGGGCCGTTACACCTTC
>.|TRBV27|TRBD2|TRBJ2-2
CASRVGTSGGAGTGELFF
TGTGCCAGCCGTGTAGGGACTAGCGGAGGAGCGGGGACCGGGGAGCTGTTTTTT
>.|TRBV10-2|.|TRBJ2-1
CASSDPNGPNPIYYNEQFF
TGCGCCAGCAGTGACCCCAATGGCCCCAATCCCATCTACTACAATGAGCAGTTCTTC
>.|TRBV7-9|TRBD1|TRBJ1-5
CASSSNYDRGNQPQHF
TGTGCCAGCAGCTCAAATTACGACAGGGGCAATCAGCCCCAGCATTTT
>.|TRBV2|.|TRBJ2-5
CASSDSELETQYF
TGTGCCAGCAGTGACTCTGAACTAGAGACCCAGTACTTC
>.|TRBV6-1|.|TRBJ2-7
CASSERESEQYF
TGTGCCAGCAGTGAAAGGGAGAGCGAGCAGTACTTC
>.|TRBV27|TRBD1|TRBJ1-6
CASRYTGGLNSPLHF
TGTGCCAGCCGGTACACAGGGGGCCTAAATTCACCCCTCCACTTT
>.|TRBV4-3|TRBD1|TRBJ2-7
CASSHKWGTGGGEQYF
TGCGCCAGCAGCCACAAGTGGGGGACAGGGGGCGGCGAGCAGTACTTC
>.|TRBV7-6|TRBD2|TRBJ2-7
CASSPGRATSSTYEQYF
TGTGCCAGCAGCCCGGGGAGGGCAACTAGCAGTACCTACGAGCAGTACTTC
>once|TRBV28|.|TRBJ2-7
CASSLRGEQYF
TGTGCCAGCAGTTTACGGGGGGAGCAGTACTTC
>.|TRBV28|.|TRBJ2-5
CASSFRSSQETQYF
TGTGCCAGCAGTTTTCGGAGTAGCCAAGAGACCCAGTACTTC
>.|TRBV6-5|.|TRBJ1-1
CASSYSEGRTEAFF
TGTGCCAGCAGTTACTCGGAAGGGCGGACTGAAGCTTTCTTT
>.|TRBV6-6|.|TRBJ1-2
CASSYSTSNYGYTF
TGTGCCAGCAGTTACTCCACGAGTAACTATGGCTACACCTTC
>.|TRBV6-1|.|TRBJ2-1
CATLSPSSYNEQFF
TGTGCCACTCTGTCACCAAGCTCCTACAATGAGCAGTTCTTC
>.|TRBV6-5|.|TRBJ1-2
CASSYSGPNYGYTF
TGTGCCAGCAGTTACTCGGGACCGAACTATGGCTACACCTTC
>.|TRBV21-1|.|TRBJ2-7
CASSKFLEGRDRGHYF
TGTGCCAGCAGCAAATTCTTGGAAGGGCGGGACAGGGGACACTACTTC
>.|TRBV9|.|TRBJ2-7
CASSSGGREQYF
TGTGCCAGCAGCTCCGGGGGGCGCGAGCAGTACTTC
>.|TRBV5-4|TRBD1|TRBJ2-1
CATSGTGEYNEQFF
TGTGCCACCTCCGGGACAGGGGAATACAATGAGCAGTTCTTC
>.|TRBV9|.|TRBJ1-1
CASKGGTEAFF
TGTGCCAGCAAAGGGGGCACTGAAGCTTTCTTT
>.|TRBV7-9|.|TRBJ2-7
CASSLPSSYEQYF
TGTGCCAGCAGCTTACCCAGCTCCTACGAGCAGTACTTC
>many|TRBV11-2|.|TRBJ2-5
CASSLLETQYF
TGTGCCAGCAGCTTGCTAGAGACCCAGTACTTC
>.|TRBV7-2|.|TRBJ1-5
CASTPPRVNQPQHF
TGTGCCAGCACTCCCCCGAGGGTCAATCAGCCCCAGCATTTT
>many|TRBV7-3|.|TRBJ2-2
CASSFLSGGAGELFF
TGTGCCAGCAGCTTCCTTTCCGGGGGTGCCGGGGAGCTGTTTTTT
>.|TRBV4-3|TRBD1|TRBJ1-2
CASSLFSDRGFYGYTF
TGCGCCAGCAGCCTCTTTAGCGACAGGGGGTTCTATGGCTACACCTTC
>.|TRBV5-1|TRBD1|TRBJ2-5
CASSAGQGGWETQYF
TGCGCCAGCAGCGCGGGACAGGGAGGTTGGGAGACCCAGTACTTC